The clone carrying this T cell receptor beta chain occurred many times. Its antigen is undetermined. The CDR3 is 14 residues long. V shed 4 bases and J shed 1 base, with 10 bases lying between them. Per germline, CDR1 MGHRA and CDR2 YSYEKL. This sample is part of a study of T-cell reconstitution after alpha-beta-depleted transplantation in children. During its preparation, the TCRbeta library received unique molecular identifiers. MiXCR, run by TCRdb on the PCR reads, gives a single entry per CDR3 protein. Counted here are approximately 170,000 distinct CDR3 sequences, 11% occurring once; the ten biggest clones make up around 13%. Study observations and caveats: T cells produced anew were the main source of T-cell counts and diversity one year after transplant.

Sequenced here: PBMCs, sampled before TCRalphabeta/CD19-depleted stem cell transplant. The chain combines TRBV4-1 with TRBJ2-5; D call uncertain. The receptor comes from a boy aged 2 to 9 with acute myeloid leukemia, due to receive a stem cell transplant. The CDR3 coding sequence is TGCGCCAGCAGCCCTGTGGAATTCCAAGAGACCCAGTACTTC. Protein product: CASSPVEFQETQYF.